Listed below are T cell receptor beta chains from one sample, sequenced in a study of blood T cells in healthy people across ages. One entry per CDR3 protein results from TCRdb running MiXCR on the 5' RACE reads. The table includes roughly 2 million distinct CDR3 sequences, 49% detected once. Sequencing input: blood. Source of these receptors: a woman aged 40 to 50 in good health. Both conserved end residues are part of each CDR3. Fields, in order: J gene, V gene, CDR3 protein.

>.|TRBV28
CASSPQGSRDYEQYF
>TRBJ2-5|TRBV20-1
CSARDRTDMGTQYF
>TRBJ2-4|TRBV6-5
CASSYGLTAVAKNIQYF
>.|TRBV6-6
CTSSYLGLPGTQFF
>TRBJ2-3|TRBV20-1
CSAPWPTTDTQYF
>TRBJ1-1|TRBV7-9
CASSSTGQGYRTEAFF
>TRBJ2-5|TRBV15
CATSRGPTGAGDQETQYF
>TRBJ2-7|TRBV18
CASSPSWGYEQYF
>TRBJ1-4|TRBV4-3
CASSQFPTTGVNEKLFF
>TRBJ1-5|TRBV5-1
CASSLGGINSNQPQHF
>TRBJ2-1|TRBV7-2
CASRTSSRYNEQFF
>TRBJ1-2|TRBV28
CATTPGPRNGYTF
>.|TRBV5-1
CASGLTSGALEQYF
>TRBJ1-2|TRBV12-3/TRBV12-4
CASSPDPTANYGYTF
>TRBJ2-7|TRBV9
CASSGGAGVTYEQYF
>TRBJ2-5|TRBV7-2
CASSSRNAETQYF
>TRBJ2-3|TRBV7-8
CASSLDGAGTQYF
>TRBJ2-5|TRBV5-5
CASIPMGSQETQYF
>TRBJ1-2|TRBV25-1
CASSEGSGFSVGYGYTF
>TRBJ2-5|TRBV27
CASSFESGGKTQYF
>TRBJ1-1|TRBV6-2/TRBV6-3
CASKGAPREAFF
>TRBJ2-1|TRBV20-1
CSARDLPSEGTYNEQFF
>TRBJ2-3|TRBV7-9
CASSSPPGGTDTQYF
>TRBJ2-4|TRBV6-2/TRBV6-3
CASSYSAEIQYF
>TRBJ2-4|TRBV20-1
CNARGDGGKAKNIQYF
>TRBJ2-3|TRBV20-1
CSARIPRGDTDTQYF
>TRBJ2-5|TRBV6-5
CASRRGETQYF
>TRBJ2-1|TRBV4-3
CASSRWGQDYNEQFF
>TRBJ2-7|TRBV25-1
CASSDIYEQYF
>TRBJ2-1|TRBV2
CASSKGADSYNEQFF
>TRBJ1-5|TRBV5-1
CASSSLVSDRNHQPQHF
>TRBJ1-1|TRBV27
CASSPSWPRHTEAFF
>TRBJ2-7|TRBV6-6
CASCYVRAYEQYF
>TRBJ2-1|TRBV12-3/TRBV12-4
CASQRTSGGNEQFF
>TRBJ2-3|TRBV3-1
CASSQDPSSLADTQYF
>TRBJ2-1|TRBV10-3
CAISEAGGAVYEQFF
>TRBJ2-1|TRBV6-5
CASSFRGFGVNEQFF
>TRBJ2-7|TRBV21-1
CASSNSKDLYEQYF
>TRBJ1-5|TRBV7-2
CASSPRPPGAGNQPQHF
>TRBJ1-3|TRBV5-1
CASSLEPGGSGNTIYF